Listed below are T cell receptor beta chains from one sample, sequenced in a study of CD8 T cells in Susac syndrome. TCRdb used MiXCR to reprocess the immunoSEQ multiplex PCR reads, holding one entry per CDR3 protein. The data show around 300,000 distinct CDR3 sequences, with approximately 90% seen just once and approximately 0.18% held by the top ten. The sequencing input was CD8+ T cells from PBMCs. These receptors originate from a human donor with multiple sclerosis. CDR3s include the opening cysteine and the closing phenylalanine or tryptophan. D genes are given only for firm matches. Expanded clones are given a class, and other clones once, few, many or no size at all.

j_call v_call d_call clone_size cdr3_aa cdr3_nt
TRBJ2-6 TRBV29-1 . . CSVESGAPSGANVLTF TGCAGCGTTGAGTCGGGGGCTCCCTCTGGGGCCAACGTCCTGACTTTC
TRBJ2-3 TRBV7-9 TRBD1 . CASSFRGPVTDTQYF TGTGCCAGCAGCTTCAGGGGGCCCGTCACAGATACGCAGTATTTT
TRBJ1-1 TRBV6-5 . . CASRSGGLPEAFF TGTGCCAGCAGAAGCGGGGGTTTGCCTGAAGCTTTCTTT
TRBJ2-7 TRBV4-1 . . CASSSDRTYSYEQYF TGCGCCAGCAGCTCCGACAGGACGTACTCCTACGAGCAGTACTTC
TRBJ2-1 TRBV9 TRBD2 . CASSPAGSPTLHEQFF TGTGCCAGCAGCCCAGCGGGATCCCCGACATTGCATGAGCAGTTCTTC
TRBJ2-5 TRBV3-1 . . CASSQVEDETQYF TGTGCCAGCAGCCAAGTAGAAGATGAGACCCAGTACTTC
TRBJ2-1 TRBV25-1 . . CASSGARRNEQFF TGTGCCAGCAGTGGGGCCAGGCGGAATGAGCAGTTCTTC
TRBJ2-1 TRBV29-1 . . CSVPGDYNEQFF TGCAGCGTTCCGGGAGACTACAATGAGCAGTTCTTC
TRBJ2-5 TRBV12-3/TRBV12-4 . . CASSLSGETQYF TGTGCCAGCAGTTTGTCCGGAGAGACCCAGTACTTC
TRBJ1-6 TRBV30 . . CAWSVQSPLHF TGTGCCTGGAGTGTACAATCACCCCTCCACTTT
TRBJ1-1 TRBV5-8 . . CASSLAWDTMNTEAFF TGTGCCAGCAGCTTGGCCTGGGACACCATGAACACTGAAGCTTTCTTT
TRBJ2-7 TRBV5-4 TRBD1 few CASSLGTGGADEQYF TGTGCCAGCAGCTTGGGGACAGGGGGCGCGGACGAGCAGTACTTC
TRBJ1-1 TRBV15 . . CATSRPSTGDTEAFF TGTGCCACCAGCAGACCGTCCACCGGGGACACTGAAGCTTTCTTT
TRBJ2-2 TRBV19 . . CASSWSLGELFF TGTGCCAGTAGTTGGAGTCTCGGGGAGCTGTTTTTT
TRBJ2-7 TRBV27 . . CASRFGGLSYEQYF TGTGCCAGCAGGTTTGGGGGCCTCTCCTACGAGCAGTACTTC
TRBJ2-3 TRBV9 . . CASSVLSGAPSYTDTQYF TGTGCCAGCAGCGTCTTATCGGGGGCTCCTTCTTACACAGATACGCAGTATTTT
TRBJ2-1 TRBV4-1 . . CASSQDPGDNEQFF TGTGCCAGCAGCCAAGATCCTGGTGACAATGAGCAGTTCTTC
TRBJ2-7 TRBV27 TRBD2 . CASSLGLASSYEQYF TGTGCCAGCAGTTTGGGACTAGCGAGCTCCTACGAGCAGTACTTC
TRBJ1-1 TRBV28 . . CASRAVMTHTEAFF TGTGCCAGCAGAGCAGTTATGACCCACACTGAAGCTTTCTTT
TRBJ2-1 TRBV27 . . CASSFSLYESGSYNEQFF TGTGCCAGCAGCTTCTCCCTCTATGAATCAGGGTCCTACAATGAGCAGTTCTTC
TRBJ1-1 TRBV6-2/TRBV6-3 . few CASRKGGTEAFF TGTGCCAGCAGAAAGGGGGGCACTGAAGCTTTCTTT
TRBJ2-4 TRBV12-3/TRBV12-4 . . CASSLGGEAKNIQYF TGTGCCAGCAGTTTAGGGGGGGAAGCCAAAAACATTCAGTACTTC
TRBJ2-2 TRBV4-1 . few CASSQVGFGELFF TGCGCCAGCAGCCAAGTGGGCTTCGGGGAGCTGTTTTTT
TRBJ1-6 TRBV20-1 TRBD1 . CSARATGEDNSPLHF TGCAGTGCTAGAGCTACAGGGGAGGATAATTCACCCCTCCACTTT
TRBJ2-1 TRBV4-3 . . CASSLGAAREQFF TGCGCCAGCAGCCTGGGGGCCGCTCGTGAGCAGTTCTTC
TRBJ2-1 TRBV19 . . CASGFGLYNEQFF TGTGCCAGTGGATTCGGACTTTACAATGAGCAGTTCTTC
TRBJ2-7 TRBV28 TRBD1 . CASSLGRSGTGVYEQYF TGTGCCAGCAGTTTGGGCCGCTCCGGGACAGGGGTGTACGAGCAGTACTTC
TRBJ2-3 TRBV9 TRBD2 . CASSVASGGASTDTQYF TGTGCCAGCAGCGTAGCTAGCGGGGGGGCTAGCACAGATACGCAGTATTTT
TRBJ2-3 TRBV6-6 TRBD2 few CASSPRTSGGPTQYF TGTGCCAGCAGCCCCCGGACTAGCGGGGGCCCCACGCAGTATTTT
TRBJ1-1 TRBV6-2/TRBV6-3 TRBD1 few CASTKDRMNTEAFF TGTGCCAGCACCAAGGACAGGATGAACACTGAAGCTTTCTTT
TRBJ2-3 TRBV27 TRBD1 . CASSSWTGLLNTQYF TGTGCCAGCTCATCCTGGACAGGGCTACTGAATACGCAGTATTTT
TRBJ2-3 TRBV27 TRBD2 . CASSTLLAGGFDTQYF TGTGCCAGCAGTACCCTACTAGCGGGGGGCTTCGATACGCAGTATTTT